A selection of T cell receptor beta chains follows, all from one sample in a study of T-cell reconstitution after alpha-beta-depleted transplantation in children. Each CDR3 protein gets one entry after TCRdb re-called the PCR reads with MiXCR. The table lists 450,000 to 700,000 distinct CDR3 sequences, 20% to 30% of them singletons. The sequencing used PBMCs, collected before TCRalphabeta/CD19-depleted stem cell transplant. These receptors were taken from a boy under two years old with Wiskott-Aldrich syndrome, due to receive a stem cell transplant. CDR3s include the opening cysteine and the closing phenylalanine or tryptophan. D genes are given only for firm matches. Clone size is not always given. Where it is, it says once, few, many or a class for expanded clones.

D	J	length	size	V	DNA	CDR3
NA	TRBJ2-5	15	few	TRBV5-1	TGCGCCAGCAGCTTGGCCTCTGCGTTTCAAGAGACCCAGTACTTC	CASSLASAFQETQYF
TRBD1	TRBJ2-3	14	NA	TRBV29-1	TGCAGCTTCCGGGACAGGGCCGTCACGGATACGCAGTATTTT	CSFRDRAVTDTQYF
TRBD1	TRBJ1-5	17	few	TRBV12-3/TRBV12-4	TGTGCCAGCAGTTTCCTTGTCGGGCAGGGGGCCAATCAGCCCCAGCATTTT	CASSFLVGQGANQPQHF
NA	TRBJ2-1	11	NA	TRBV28	TGTGCCAGCAGGCCAAGGAGTGAGCAGTTCTTC	CASRPRSEQFF
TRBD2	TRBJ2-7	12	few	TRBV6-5	TGTGCCAGCACCGGGGGGGGTGCCGAGCAGTACTTC	CASTGGGAEQYF
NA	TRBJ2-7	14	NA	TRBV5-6	TGTGCCAGCAGCTTGCTCCAGGGATACAACGAGCAGTACTTC	CASSLLQGYNEQYF
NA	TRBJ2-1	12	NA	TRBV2	TGTGCCAGCAGTGAGGGGGGCGATGAGCAGTTCTTC	CASSEGGDEQFF
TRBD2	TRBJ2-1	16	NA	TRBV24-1	TGTGCCACCAGTGACTACCCGGGACTAGCTTCGAATGAGCAGTTCTTC	CATSDYPGLASNEQFF
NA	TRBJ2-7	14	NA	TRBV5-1	TGCGCCAGCACCTTGGGGGGACCCGGCTACGAGCAGTACTTC	CASTLGGPGYEQYF
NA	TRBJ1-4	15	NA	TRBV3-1	TGTGCCAGCAGCCAAGGGCCTGGGGTTAATGAAAAACTGTTTTTT	CASSQGPGVNEKLFF
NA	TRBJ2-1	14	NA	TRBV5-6	TGTGCCAGCAGCTTGGGGGGGTGGGGCAATGAGCAGTTCTTC	CASSLGGWGNEQFF
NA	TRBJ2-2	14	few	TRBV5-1	TGCGCCAGCAGCTTGGAGGCGGAGCCCGGGGAGCTGTTTTTT	CASSLEAEPGELFF
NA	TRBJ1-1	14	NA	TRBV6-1	TGTGCCAGCAGGCCACACGCCGCGAACACTGAAGCTTTCTTT	CASRPHAANTEAFF
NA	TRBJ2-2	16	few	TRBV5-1	TGCGCCAGCAGCTTCCTAGACAGGACGAACACCGGGGAGCTGTTTTTT	CASSFLDRTNTGELFF
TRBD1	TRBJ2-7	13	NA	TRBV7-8	TGTGCCAGCACGCGGGACAGGGGCTACGAGCAGTACTTC	CASTRDRGYEQYF
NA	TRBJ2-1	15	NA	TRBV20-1	TGCAGTGCTAGAGATCAGAAAATCTCCTACAATGAGCAGTTCTTC	CSARDQKISYNEQFF
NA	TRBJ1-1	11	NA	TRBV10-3	TGTGCCATCAGGTCGGACGCTGAAGCTTTCTTT	CAIRSDAEAFF
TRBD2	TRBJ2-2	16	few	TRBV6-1	TGTGCCAGCAGTGTAGGACTAGCGGACTTCACCGGGGAGCTGTTTTTT	CASSVGLADFTGELFF
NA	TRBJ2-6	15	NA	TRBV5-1	TGCGCCAGCAGCTTGGAACTTACTGGGGCCAACGTCCTGACTTTC	CASSLELTGANVLTF
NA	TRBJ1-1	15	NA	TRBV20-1	TGCAGCTCCACTACTTTGGTTCGAAAAAACACTGAAGCTTTCTTT	CSSTTLVRKNTEAFF
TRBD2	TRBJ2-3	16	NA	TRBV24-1	TGTGCCACCAGTGCCAGGACTAGCGCAGAGGGAGATACGCAGTATTTT	CATSARTSAEGDTQYF
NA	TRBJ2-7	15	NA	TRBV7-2	TGTGCCAGCAGCTCGACAGTTTCTACCCTGTACGAGCAGTACTTC	CASSSTVSTLYEQYF
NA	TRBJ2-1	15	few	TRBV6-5	TGTGCCAGCAGTTACTTTATAGACGGACGTAATGAGCAGTTCTTC	CASSYFIDGRNEQFF